A selection of T cell receptor beta chains follows, all from one sample in a study of identical twins. In TCRdb, the 5' RACE reads were re-called with MiXCR into one record per CDR3 protein. The sample holds some 560,000 distinct CDR3 sequences, roughly 9.5% seen once. This sample also belongs to another study, concerning yellow fever vaccine responses in identical twins.

The sequenced sample consisted of PBMCs. These receptors all stem from a woman aged 18-29 years in good health. The CDR3 runs from the conserved cysteine through the conserved F or W. D genes are given only for firm matches. Clone sizes are given selectively: once, few, many, or a class where the clone is expanded.

clone size	D gene	J gene	V gene	CDR3 DNA	CDR3 protein
.	.	TRBJ2-5	TRBV27	TGTGCCAGCACGAGGAGGGCTGGTAGAGAGACCCAGTACTTC	CASTRRAGRETQYF
many	.	TRBJ2-5	TRBV28	TGTGCCAGCAGTTTAGAGTCGGGGCAGACCCAGTACTTC	CASSLESGQTQYF
once	.	TRBJ1-2	TRBV5-1	TGCGCCAGCAGCTTGCTGGACAGATTGAGTGGCTACACCTTC	CASSLLDRLSGYTF
few	.	TRBJ2-1	TRBV4-3	TGCGCCAGCAGCCAAGTCCCGGGACAACCATTCGAGCAGTTCTTC	CASSQVPGQPFEQFF
.	TRBD2	TRBJ2-4	TRBV2	TGTGCCAGCGGTCGTGGACTAGCGGGTGGCGACATTCAGTACTTC	CASGRGLAGGDIQYF
many	.	TRBJ2-7	TRBV5-1	TGCGCCAGCAGCGGACTAGGGTGGTGGGGGGCCGAATTTTCCTACGAGCAGTACTTC	CASSGLGWWGAEFSYEQYF
few	.	TRBJ1-1	TRBV10-3	TGTGCCATCAGTGAGTCGGAGGGATCGAACACTGAAGCTTTCTTT	CAISESEGSNTEAFF
many	TRBD1	TRBJ1-4	TRBV7-9	TGTGCCAGCAGCTTTCAGGGGGCAGGAGAAAAACTGTTTTTT	CASSFQGAGEKLFF
.	TRBD2	TRBJ2-5	TRBV7-2	TGTGCCAGCAGCTTAGCGGCTAGCGGGGGGCGGCGGGAGACCCAGTACTTC	CASSLAASGGRRETQYF
few	TRBD1	TRBJ1-3	TRBV9	TGTGCCAGCCGGGACAGCGCTGGAAACACCATATATTTT	CASRDSAGNTIYF
few	.	TRBJ2-2	TRBV3-1	TGTGCCAGCAGCCAGGATCTGAACACCGGGGAGCTGTTTTTT	CASSQDLNTGELFF
many	TRBD1	TRBJ2-1	TRBV11-2	TGTGCCAGCAGCGGGGGACAGTACAATGAGCAGTTCTTC	CASSGGQYNEQFF